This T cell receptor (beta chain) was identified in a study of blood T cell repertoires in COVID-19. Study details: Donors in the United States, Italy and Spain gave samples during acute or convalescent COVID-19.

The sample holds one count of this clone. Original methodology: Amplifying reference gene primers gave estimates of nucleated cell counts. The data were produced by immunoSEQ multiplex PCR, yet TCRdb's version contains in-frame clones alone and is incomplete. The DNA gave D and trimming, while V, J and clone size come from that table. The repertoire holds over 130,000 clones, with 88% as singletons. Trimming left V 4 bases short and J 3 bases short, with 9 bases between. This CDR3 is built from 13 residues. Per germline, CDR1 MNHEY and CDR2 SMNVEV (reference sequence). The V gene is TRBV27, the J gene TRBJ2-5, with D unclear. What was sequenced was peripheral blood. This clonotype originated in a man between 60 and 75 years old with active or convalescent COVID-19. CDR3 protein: CASSYYAKETQYF. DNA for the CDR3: TGTGCCAGCAGTTACTATGCAAAAGAGACCCAGTACTTC.